The 24 T cell receptor beta chains presented below share a single source sample, sequenced in a study of identical twins. TCRdb re-derived calls from the 5' RACE reads in MiXCR, one entry per CDR3 protein. Found here are just over 450,000 distinct CDR3 sequences, about 14% of them singletons; the top ten hold around 0.52%. These same records also appear under a second study, on yellow fever vaccine responses in identical twins.

Sequences were obtained from CD4+ T cells sorted from blood. Every receptor here comes from a woman aged 18-29 years in good health.

J is TRBJ2-6 and V is TRBV4-2; the D gene is possibly TRBD1 (7 bases). Germline lookup yields CDR1 LGHNA and CDR2 YNFKEQ. The CDR3 is 22 amino acids. V dropped 4 bases and J dropped 0 bases, with 28 bases sitting between them. The CDR3 region has the DNA TGTGCCAGCAGCCCTTGGGGGGACAGCACTTCGCCCCTCAGCTCTGGGGCCAACGTCCTGACTTTC. Amino acid sequence: CASSPWGDSTSPLSSGANVLTF.

The chain combines TRBV4-2 with TRBJ2-1; 10 nucleotides align to TRBD2. The CDR3 spans 19 residues. The germline V gene has CDR1 LGHNA and CDR2 YNFKEQ. Unmatched junction bases numbered 11, after V lost 1 base and J lost 2 bases. The CDR3 protein is CASSQGVAGGGLPYNEQFF. The CDR3 nucleotides read TGTGCCAGCAGCCAAGGGGTAGCGGGAGGTGGACTCCCCTACAATGAGCAGTTCTTC.

The chain recombines TRBV9 with TRBJ1-6, with D unresolved. Trimming left V 2 bases short and J 0 bases short, with 6 bases between. The CDR3 covers 15 residues. The germline V gene encodes CDR1 SGDLS and CDR2 YYNGEE. In DNA form, the CDR3 reads TGTGCCAGCAGCGTTTCGAGCTCCTATAATTCACCCCTCCACTTT. It encodes CASSVSSSYNSPLHF. The full variable domain, its missing parts supplied by reference TRBV9 and TRBJ1-6, is DSGVTQTPKHLITATGQRVTLRCSPRSGDLSVYWYQQSLDQGLQFLIQYYNGEERAKGNILERFSAQQFPDLHSELNLSSLELGDSALYFCASSVSSSYNSPLHFGNGTRLTVT.

This clonotype was counted many times. The CDR3 reads CASSLALGVETQYF. In DNA form, the CDR3 reads TGTGCCAGCAGCTTAGCATTGGGGGTAGAGACCCAGTACTTC. The genes are TRBV7-2 and TRBJ2-5, with D possibly called TRBD1 or TRBD2 (5 bases each). The CDR3 consists of 14 residues. Trimming left V 0 bases short and J 4 bases short, with 9 bases between. Germline V gene sequence: CDR1 SGHTA, CDR2 FQGNSA.

This clonotype was counted at least ten times. The CDR3 bases are TGTGCCAGCAGCTCACCTCTCACGGGTCGGGCGTCTAATGAGCAGTTCTTC. Protein sequence: CASSSPLTGRASNEQFF. This sequence joins TRBV3-1 and TRBJ2-1; D uncertain. Germline V gene sequence: CDR1 LGHDT, CDR2 YNNKEL (reference sequence). The CDR3 length is 17 residues. V shed 5 bases and J shed 7 bases, with 24 bases lying between them.

The V and J genes are TRBV3-1 and TRBJ2-6; D gene unclear. The CDR3 extends over 16 amino acids. V was trimmed by 0 bases and J by 0 bases, leaving 6 bases between them. Germline V CDR1 and CDR2: LGHDT, YNNKEL (reference sequence). The CDR3 is CASSQERSSGANVLTF. CDR3 bases: TGTGCCAGCAGCCAAGAGAGGTCCTCTGGGGCCAACGTCCTGACTTTC.

The chain combines TRBV18 with TRBJ2-7; TRBD2 matches at 9 bases. This CDR3 is built from 16 residues. Trimming took 4 bases from V and 0 from J; bases not matched to a gene: 7. CDR1 and CDR2 from the germline V gene are KGHSH and LQKENI. CDR3 residues: CASSRGLSGSSYEQYF. CDR3 in DNA: TGTGCCAGCTCACGGGGGCTTAGCGGGAGCTCCTACGAGCAGTACTTC.

This clonotype was counted between two and nine times. This sequence joins TRBV4-2 and TRBJ1-3; no definite D call. Germline CDR1 LGHNA, CDR2 YNFKEQ. The CDR3 spans 15 residues. V lost 0 bases and J lost 9, with 15 bases in between. Here the CDR3 DNA reads TGTGCCAGCAGCCAAGATTCCCAGTTAAGAGGCACCATATATTTT. Amino acids: CASSQDSQLRGTIYF.

The chain uses TRBV3-1 and TRBJ1-2; a weak D match, TRBD1 (5 bases). CDR1 and CDR2 (germline): LGHDT, YNNKEL (reference sequence). The CDR3 totals 15 residues. V gave up 3 bases and J gave up 4 bases, with 15 bases separating them. This CDR3 is CASSQDAGRTYGYTF. The CDR3 region has the DNA TGTGCCAGCAGCCAGGACGCGGGACGGACCTATGGCTACACCTTC. Combining the CDR3 with reference TRBV3-1 and TRBJ1-2 gives the whole variable domain DTAVSQTPKYLVTQMGNDKSIKCEQNLGHDTMYWYKQDSKKFLKIMFSYNNKELIINETVPNRFSPKSPDKAHLNLHINSLELGDSAVYFCASSQDAGRTYGYTFGSGTRLTVV.

The V call is TRBV6-1, the J call TRBJ2-2; D is possibly TRBD1 (5 bases). V lost 7 bases and J lost 0, with 9 bases in between. CDR3 length: 14 residues. Per germline, CDR1 MNHNS and CDR2 SASEGT. CDR3 sequence reads: CASKGQANTGELFF. In DNA, the CDR3 is TGTGCCAGCAAGGGGCAGGCGAACACCGGGGAGCTGTTTTTT.

This clonotype was seen a few times. The CDR3: CSARDRRAGTVDNEQFF. The CDR3 nucleotides are TGCAGTGCTAGAGATCGAAGAGCGGGCACGGTAGACAATGAGCAGTTCTTC. The chain uses TRBV20-1 and TRBJ2-1; TRBD2 might be the D (6 bases). CDR1 DFQATT and CDR2 SNEGSKA come from the germline V gene (reference sequence). The CDR3 is 17 residues long. Between the trimmed V and J ends, which lost 0 bases and 5 bases, there was a span of 20 bases.

A single count supports this clonotype. The chain combines TRBV18 with TRBJ2-1; no definite D call. This CDR3 has 13 residues. CDR1 KGHSH and CDR2 LQKENI come from the germline V gene. V was cut by 4 bases and J by 3 bases, with 7 bases left in between. The CDR3 reads CASSLDLYNEQFF. The CDR3 nucleotides are TGTGCCAGCTCACTCGACCTCTACAATGAGCAGTTCTTC.

This clonotype has a handful of counts. This chain joins TRBV5-5 and TRBJ1-5; D is uncertain. CDR3 length: 13 residues. Germline assignment: CDR1 SGHKS and CDR2 YYEKEE (reference sequence). V lost 0 bases and J lost 4, with 5 bases in between. This chain's CDR3 is CASSLEQNQPQHF. Written as DNA, the CDR3 is TGTGCCAGCAGCTTGGAACAGAATCAGCCCCAGCATTTT.

There are a few counts of this clonotype. The genes are TRBV6-2 or TRBV6-3 and TRBJ2-7, with TRBD1 as a possible D gene (6 bases). The germline gives CDR1 MNHEY, CDR2 SVGEGT. The CDR3 has 15 amino acids. The ends were cut back, 2 bases at V and 7 bases at J, with 18 bases in the middle. CDR3 sequence reads: CASSYGLRGRGEQYF. The CDR3, as DNA: TGTGCCAGCAGTTACGGGCTTCGTGGAAGGGGGGAGCAGTACTTC.

J is TRBJ2-3 and V is TRBV30; D tentatively reads TRBD1 or TRBD2 (6 bases each). Between the trimmed V and J ends, which lost 7 bases and 8 bases, there was a span of 13 bases. From germline, CDR1 is GTSNPN and CDR2 SVGIG (reference sequence). The CDR3 length is 11 residues. The CDR3 DNA follows: TGTGCCTCCCGCGAGGGGGGTACGCAGTATTTT. Amino acids: CASREGGTQYF. Combining the CDR3 with reference TRBV30 and TRBJ2-3 gives the whole variable domain SQTIHQWPATLVQPVGSPLSLECTVEGTSNPNLYWYRQAAGRGLQLLFYSVGIGQISSEVPQNLSASRPQDRQFILSSKKLLLSDSGFYLCASREGGTQYFGPGTRLTVL.

The sample holds many counts of this clonotype. This rearrangement joins TRBV28 to TRBJ2-1; 10 nucleotides agree with TRBD2. After removal of 2 bases from V and 5 bases from J, the junction contained 3 bases not matched to a gene. The germline gives CDR1 MDHEN, CDR2 SYDVKM. The CDR3 length is 15 residues. DNA of the CDR3: TGTGCCAGCAGTTTACTAGCGGGAGTCAACAATGAGCAGTTCTTC. It yields the protein CASSLLAGVNNEQFF.

This chain links TRBV19 with TRBJ1-1; maybe TRBD1 (6 bases). This CDR3 has 14 amino acids. Germline V lookup: CDR1 LNHDA, CDR2 SQIVND (reference sequence). Trimming shortened V by 7 bases and J by 3 bases, and 15 bases separated the two germline ends. CDR3 DNA: TGTGCCAGTACCACCCTGAGGGGGGACACTGAAGCTTTCTTT. Its translation: CASTTLRGDTEAFF.

This clonotype was counted between two and nine times. This chain joins TRBV24-1 and TRBJ2-3, with a tentative D call TRBD2 (5 bases). Germline V gene sequence: CDR1 KGHDR, CDR2 SFDVKD. Trimming cost V 0 bases and J 9 bases, with 15 bases left between them. The CDR3 is made up of 15 amino acids. This CDR3 reads CATSDLGGRSVTQYF. CDR3 DNA: TGTGCCACCAGTGATTTGGGAGGTCGAAGTGTGACGCAGTATTTT.

The chain uses TRBV28 and TRBJ2-7; D possibly corresponds to TRBD1 (7 bases). CDR1 is MDHEN, CDR2 SYDVKM, per germline. The CDR3 contains 15 residues. Trimming removed 5 bases at V and 5 bases at J, with 19 bases between. CDR3 amino acids: CASSPSTGTRHEQYF. For the CDR3, the DNA is TGTGCCAGCAGTCCCTCGACAGGGACTCGCCACGAGCAGTACTTC.

This chain connects TRBV5-1 to TRBJ2-2; D gene unclear. V was trimmed by 0 bases and J by 6 bases, leaving 3 bases between them. Germline lookup yields CDR1 SGHRS and CDR2 YFSETQ. The CDR3 is made up of 12 amino acids. The CDR3 DNA is TGCGCCAGCAGCTTGGCCGCCGGGGAGCTGTTTTTT. Amino acid sequence: CASSLAAGELFF.

The gene calls are TRBV20-1 and TRBJ1-6, with D tentatively TRBD1 (6 bases). Trimming removed 3 bases from V and 7 bases from J, with 13 bases in between. The CDR3 consists of 14 residues. Germline V CDR1 and CDR2: DFQATT, SNEGSKA (reference sequence). The CDR3 spells CSASPRGTNSPLHF. In nucleotides, the CDR3 is TGCAGTGCTAGCCCCAGGGGTACCAATTCACCCCTCCACTTT.

A few counts support this clonotype. This chain uses TRBV2 with TRBJ2-7; no definite D call. The CDR3 totals 15 residues. From germline, CDR1 is SNHLY and CDR2 FYNNEI. Deletions cut 1 base from V and 2 bases from J, with 12 bases between. CDR3 DNA: TGTGCCAGCAGTGAAGAGAAAACCCTAACCTACGAGCAGTACTTC. This sequence encodes CASSEEKTLTYEQYF. Drawing the rest from reference TRBV2 and TRBJ2-7, the complete variable domain is EPEVTQTPSHQVTQMGQEVILRCVPISNHLYFYWYRQILGQKVEFLVSFYNNEISEKSEIFDDQFSVERPDGSNFTLKIRSTKLEDSAMYFCASSEEKTLTYEQYFGPGTRLTVT.

This clonotype turned up a few times. The chain links TRBV5-1 to TRBJ2-5, with a possible D match to TRBD2 (6 bases). The V and J ends lost 4 bases and 3 bases respectively, with 16 bases between them. The CDR3 covers 15 residues. Germline CDR1 reads SGHRS; CDR2 reads YFSETQ. CDR3 sequence: CASSPRYGGEETQYF. The CDR3 nucleotides are TGCGCCAGCAGCCCTCGGTACGGGGGTGAAGAGACCCAGTACTTC.

This clonotype was observed a few times. The chain combines TRBV5-1 with TRBJ2-4, with D uncertain. Germline values: CDR1 SGHRS, CDR2 YFSETQ. V dropped 0 bases and J dropped 1 base, with 14 bases sitting between them. This CDR3 comprises 17 residues. The CDR3 nucleotides are TGCGCCAGCAGCTTGGTGGTCACCAACGGGGCCAAAAACATTCAGTACTTC. It codes for CASSLVVTNGAKNIQYF.